This is a list of T cell receptor beta chains from one sample in a study of blood T cell repertoires in COVID-19. Data came from immunoSEQ multiplex PCR; TCRdb stores just in-frame clones and leaves some out. The table lists about 90,000 clones, around 89% of them singletons. The specimen sequenced was peripheral blood. All receptors come from a man aged 50 to 60 with COVID-19, enrolled during active disease. CDR3s include the opening cysteine and the closing phenylalanine or tryptophan. The D gene is left open where the match is weak. The size field is filled for only some rows; it gives once, few, many or a size class.

clone_size j_call d_call v_call cdr3_aa cdr3_nt
once TRBJ1-1 TRBD1 TRBV15 CATSTTEQLGGMNTEAFF TGTGCCACCAGCACTACTGAGCAGTTAGGGGGCATGAACACTGAAGCTTTCTTT
- TRBJ2-7 TRBD2 TRBV10-3 CAISAAGQDYEQYF TGTGCCATCAGTGCAGCGGGGCAAGACTACGAGCAGTACTTC
- TRBJ2-5 TRBD2 TRBV2 CASSEEGGLAGETQYF TGTGCCAGCAGTGAAGAGGGGGGACTAGCGGGAGAGACCCAGTACTTC
- TRBJ2-1 - TRBV19 CASTPGTPRAYNEQFF TGTGCCAGTACCCCTGGAACCCCGAGGGCCTACAATGAGCAGTTCTTC
- TRBJ1-5 - TRBV6-5 CASSSEGAPIQPQHF TGTGCCAGCAGTTCCGAAGGGGCCCCTATTCAGCCCCAGCATTTT
- TRBJ2-1 - TRBV6-5 CASSPLEGAFNEQFF TGTGCCAGCAGCCCCCTCGAGGGAGCTTTCAATGAGCAGTTCTTC
once TRBJ1-2 - TRBV7-2 CASGLQGSSNGYTF TGTGCCAGCGGATTGCAGGGCAGTAGCAATGGCTACACCTTC
- TRBJ1-5 TRBD1 TRBV30 CAWSRDRRGNQPQHF TGTGCCTGGAGCCGGGACAGGAGGGGCAATCAGCCCCAGCATTTT
- TRBJ1-2 TRBD1 TRBV10-3 CAITEGQGNHGYTF TGTGCCATCACCGAGGGACAGGGGAATCATGGCTACACCTTC
- TRBJ2-5 - TRBV6-5 CASSYSLFLPQYF TGTGCCAGCAGTTACTCTCTATTCCTTCCCCAGTACTTC
- TRBJ1-3 - TRBV7-2 CASTTVSGNTIYF TGTGCCAGCACAACAGTCTCTGGAAACACCATATATTTT
- TRBJ2-3 TRBD2 TRBV18 CASSPRAGADTQYF TGTGCCAGCTCACCACGAGCGGGGGCAGATACGCAGTATTTT
once TRBJ2-1 - TRBV6-5 CASSYSISSSYNEQFF TGTGCCAGCAGTTACTCGATTTCCAGCTCCTACAATGAGCAGTTCTTC
- TRBJ1-1 - TRBV7-2 CASRTGGSDTEAFF TGTGCCAGCAGGACGGGGGGCTCGGACACTGAAGCTTTCTTT
- TRBJ1-2 - TRBV30 CAWSVLDSRGRDYGYTF TGTGCCTGGAGTGTACTGGACAGTCGGGGACGGGACTATGGCTACACCTTC
- TRBJ2-5 TRBD2 TRBV7-9 CASSPRLAGGRETQYF TGTGCCAGCAGCCCACGCCTAGCGGGGGGGCGGGAGACCCAGTACTTC
- TRBJ2-5 - TRBV5-8 CASPNRKIQETQYF TGTGCCAGCCCTAACAGGAAGATACAAGAGACCCAGTACTTC
- TRBJ1-5 - TRBV12-3/TRBV12-4 CASSFGNQPQHF TGTGCCAGCAGTTTCGGGAATCAGCCCCAGCATTTT
- TRBJ1-2 TRBD1 TRBV10-3 CAISEDRAGYGYTF TGTGCCATCAGTGAGGACAGGGCGGGCTATGGCTACACCTTC
- TRBJ1-2 - TRBV4-3 CASSQDSQVYYGYTF TGCGCCAGCAGCCAAGATTCACAGGTTTACTATGGCTACACCTTC
few TRBJ2-1 TRBD1 TRBV9 CASSVGQGEYNEQFF TGTGCCAGCAGCGTAGGGCAGGGGGAATACAATGAGCAGTTCTTC
- TRBJ2-4 - TRBV24-1 CATSVPGKNIQYF TGTGCCACCAGTGTTCCGGGAAAAAACATTCAGTACTTC
- TRBJ2-1 TRBD2 TRBV18 CASSRTSGDSYNEQFF TGTGCCAGCTCACGGACTAGCGGGGACTCCTACAATGAGCAGTTCTTC
- TRBJ1-1 TRBD1 TRBV10-3 CAISEDRAEAFF TGTGCCATCAGTGAGGACAGGGCTGAAGCTTTCTTT
once TRBJ1-2 - TRBV7-9 CASSLAPGYQFDGYTF TGTGCCAGCAGCTTAGCGCCAGGGTACCAGTTTGATGGCTACACCTTC
- TRBJ1-5 - TRBV28 CASSPPNQPQHF TGTGCCAGCAGCCCCCCTAATCAGCCCCAGCATTTT
- TRBJ1-3 - TRBV7-2 CASSLVAENRNTIYF TGTGCCAGCAGCTTAGTCGCCGAGAACCGAAACACCATATATTTT
- TRBJ1-2 - TRBV20-1 CSASFGGQNYGYTF TGCAGTGCTAGTTTCGGGGGGCAGAACTATGGCTACACCTTC
- TRBJ2-7 TRBD1 TRBV6-5 CASRIGTGVAYEQYF TGTGCCAGCCGAATTGGGACAGGGGTGGCTTACGAGCAGTACTTC
- TRBJ1-5 - TRBV21-1 CASSKAWRRYSNQPQHF TGTGCCAGCAGCAAAGCGTGGCGGAGATATAGCAATCAGCCCCAGCATTTT
- TRBJ1-5 - TRBV5-1 CASSSGEGLGPQHF TGCGCCAGCAGCTCCGGGGAGGGCCTAGGGCCCCAGCATTTT
- TRBJ1-1 - TRBV27 CASSSQNENTEAFF TGTGCCAGCAGTTCCCAGAACGAAAACACTGAAGCTTTCTTT
once TRBJ2-2 TRBD1 TRBV25-1 CASSGYRGYTGELFF TGTGCCAGCAGTGGGTACAGGGGGTACACCGGGGAGCTGTTTTTT
- TRBJ1-2 TRBD1 TRBV6-2/TRBV6-3 CASSYWGTGNGYTF TGTGCCAGCAGTTACTGGGGGACAGGGAATGGCTACACCTTC
- TRBJ2-7 - TRBV7-9 CASSRPAARSSYEQYF TGTGCCAGCAGCCGACCGGCAGCAAGGAGCTCCTACGAGCAGTACTTC
- TRBJ1-1 - TRBV11-3 CASSQTDTEAFF TGTGCCAGCAGCCAGACAGACACTGAAGCTTTCTTT
- TRBJ2-7 - TRBV6-4 CASSDSQTRDSYEQYF TGTGCCAGCAGTGACTCCCAGACACGGGACTCCTACGAGCAGTACTTC
- TRBJ2-1 - TRBV14 CASSLLEGEQFF TGTGCCAGCAGCCTACTAGAGGGTGAGCAGTTCTTC
- TRBJ2-4 - TRBV5-1 CASSLVLGPGAKNIQYF TGCGCCAGCAGCTTGGTTTTGGGGCCTGGGGCCAAAAACATTCAGTACTTC
- TRBJ1-1 TRBD1 TRBV18 CASSQGQGIVAEAFF TGTGCCAGCTCACAGGGACAGGGTATCGTCGCTGAAGCTTTCTTT
- TRBJ2-1 TRBD2 TRBV6-2/TRBV6-3 CASSYSSLRGYYNEQFF TGTGCCAGCAGTTACTCAAGTTTGCGGGGGTATTACAATGAGCAGTTCTTC
- TRBJ1-1 - TRBV7-2 CASSQNQVNTEAFF TGTGCCAGCAGCCAAAATCAGGTGAACACTGAAGCTTTCTTT
- TRBJ2-7 - TRBV12-3/TRBV12-4 CATPHISEYEQYF TGTGCCACCCCTCACATCAGCGAGTACGAGCAGTACTTC
- TRBJ2-6 TRBD1 TRBV3-1/TRBV3-2 CASSRNSGTGTSGANVLTF TGTGCCAGCAGCCGAAACTCCGGGACAGGGACCTCTGGGGCCAACGTCCTGACTTTC
- TRBJ1-2 - TRBV5-4 CASSLSTAYGYTF TGTGCCAGCAGCTTGAGCACAGCCTATGGCTACACCTTC
- TRBJ1-6 - TRBV2 CASSEEGSYNSPLHF TGTGCCAGCAGTGAAGAGGGGTCCTATAATTCACCCCTCCACTTT
once TRBJ1-2 - TRBV21-1 CASTLTGGLYGYTF TGTGCCAGCACCCTGACAGGGGGTTTATATGGCTACACCTTC
- TRBJ2-3 - TRBV18 CASSPPSLQGSTQYF TGTGCCAGCTCACCACCCTCTCTACAGGGTAGTACGCAGTATTTT
- TRBJ1-2 TRBD1 TRBV19 CASRQGAMTNYGYTF TGTGCCAGCCGACAGGGGGCAATGACTAACTATGGCTACACCTTC
- TRBJ1-1 TRBD1 TRBV6-5 CASSLLDRVDGEAFF TGTGCCAGCAGTCTGTTAGACAGGGTCGATGGTGAAGCTTTCTTT
- TRBJ1-4 TRBD1 TRBV9 CASSVMVPGGGEKLFF TGTGCCAGCAGCGTTATGGTGCCAGGGGGCGGTGAAAAACTGTTTTTT
- TRBJ1-5 TRBD1 TRBV19 CASSTTTGFSNQPQHF TGTGCCAGTAGTACCACGACAGGGTTTAGCAATCAGCCCCAGCATTTT
- TRBJ2-1 - TRBV5-4 CASSFTISSYNEQFF TGTGCCAGCAGCTTTACTATTTCCTCCTACAATGAGCAGTTCTTC
- TRBJ2-1 TRBD2 TRBV5-1 CASSPQLAGGDNEQFF TGCGCCAGCAGCCCCCAACTAGCGGGGGGTGATAATGAGCAGTTCTTC
few TRBJ1-1 TRBD1 TRBV4-1 CASSQDPGGTTEAFF TGCGCCAGCAGCCAAGACCCAGGGGGGACCACTGAAGCTTTCTTT
once TRBJ2-2 TRBD1 TRBV6-4 CASSDSTGGTGELFF TGTGCCAGCAGTGACTCGACAGGGGGCACCGGGGAGCTGTTTTTT